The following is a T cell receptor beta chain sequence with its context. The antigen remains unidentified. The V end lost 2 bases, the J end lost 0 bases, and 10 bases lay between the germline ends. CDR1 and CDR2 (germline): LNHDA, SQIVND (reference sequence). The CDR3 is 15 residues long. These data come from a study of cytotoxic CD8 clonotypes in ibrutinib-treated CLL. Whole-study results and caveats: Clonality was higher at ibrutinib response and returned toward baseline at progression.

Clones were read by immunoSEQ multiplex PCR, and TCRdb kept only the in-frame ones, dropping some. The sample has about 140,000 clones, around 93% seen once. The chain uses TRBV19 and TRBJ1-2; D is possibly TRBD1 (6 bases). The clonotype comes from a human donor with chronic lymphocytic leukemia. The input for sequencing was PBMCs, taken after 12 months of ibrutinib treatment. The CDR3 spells CASSISGGSNYGYTF. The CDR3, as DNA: TGTGCCAGTAGTATATCCGGGGGCTCTAACTATGGCTACACCTTC.